These 26 T cell receptor beta chains were all obtained from the same sample, sequenced in a study of molecular identifiers for immune sequencing clone quantification. Each CDR3 protein is one row after TCRdb ran MiXCR on the PCR reads. The profile covers about 500,000 distinct CDR3 sequences, with around 23% appearing a single time and approximately 0.76% taken by the ten largest. Sequenced sample: naive CD8+ T cells from blood, with Jurkat cell RNA spiked in. Subset indicated: FACS-sorted CD8+CD4-CCR7+CD45RA+ naive T cells. All receptors come from a human donor in good health. Some libraries in this study had Jurkat cell RNA spiked in.

This clonotype was counted a few times. The rearrangement joins TRBV5-1 to TRBJ2-3; 10 bases line up with TRBD2. CDR3 size: 15 residues. Per germline, CDR1 SGHRS and CDR2 YFSETQ. Losses at the gene ends were 5 bases for V and 1 base for J; bases not matched to a gene: 4. The CDR3 sequence: CASRWTSGRTDTQYF. The CDR3 DNA reads TGCGCCAGCAGATGGACTAGCGGACGCACAGATACGCAGTATTTT.

Points on this clonotype: An end of the junction does not agree with germline; a read error may underlie this. This chain connects TRBV15 to TRBJ1-4, with 7 bases that match TRBD1. This CDR3 is 13 amino acids long. The germline CDR1 and CDR2 sequences are LNHNV and YYDKDF (reference sequence). CDR3: CATSRTPGGANVF. The DNA for the CDR3 is TGTGCCACCAGCAGAACCCCAGGGGGTGCTAATGTTTTT.

This clonotype occurred a few times. This rearrangement joins TRBV5-4 to TRBJ1-6, with 8 positions matching TRBD1. Trimming removed 4 bases from V and 7 bases from J; junction bases left unmatched: 7. CDR1 and CDR2 (germline): SGHNT, YYREEE (reference sequence). This CDR3 contains 15 residues. DNA of the CDR3: TGTGCCAGCAGCGGGCCAGGGGGCTTAAATTCACCCCTCCACTTT. Translation: CASSGPGGLNSPLHF.

This clonotype occurred many times. The rearrangement links TRBV20-1 to TRBJ2-7; D tentatively reads TRBD1 or TRBD2 (5 bases each). Germline values: CDR1 DFQATT, CDR2 SNEGSKA (reference sequence). This CDR3 region has 11 residues. Trimming took off 2 bases at V and 11 bases at J, with 13 bases between the two ends. CDR3 in DNA: TGCAGTGCTAGATCCGGGACGGTGGAGTACTTC. This codes for CSARSGTVEYF.

This clonotype was recorded many times. The chain recombines TRBV11-2 with TRBJ2-7, with 7 bases identical to TRBD2. Germline-derived CDR1 and CDR2 are SGHAT and FQNNGV. V shed 5 bases, J shed 7 bases, and the junction held 5 bases outside the gene matches. The CDR3 consists of 12 residues. In nucleotides, the CDR3 is TGTGCCAGCAGCCAGATAGCGGGTGAGCAGTACTTC. As protein: CASSQIAGEQYF.

This clonotype was found a few times. The V gene is TRBV5-1, the J gene TRBJ1-2; TRBD1 is a possible D gene (5 bases). Germline CDR1 and CDR2: SGHRS and YFSETQ. V lost 6 bases and J lost 4, with 25 bases in between. The CDR3 runs 17 residues. CDR3 in amino acids: CASTLRGGGGSFYGYTF. For the CDR3, the DNA is TGCGCCAGCACCCTCCGCGGGGGGGGAGGGTCGTTCTATGGCTACACCTTC.

This chain uses TRBV5-1 with TRBJ2-7, with D unclear. Trimming left V 1 base short and J 3 bases short, with 11 bases between. Germline loops: CDR1 SGHRS, CDR2 YFSETQ. This CDR3 contains 14 residues. DNA for the CDR3: TGCGCCAGCAGCTTGTGGTGGGGAAGCTACGAGCAGTACTTC. Translation gives CASSLWWGSYEQYF.

As regards this clonotype: This clone may be a read error of a much larger clone one base away. The chain joins TRBV25-1 to TRBJ2-7; a weak D match, TRBD1 (5 bases). Trimming removed 4 bases from V and 12 bases from J, with 25 bases in between. The CDR3 spans 15 residues. Germline CDR1 and CDR2: MGHDK and SYGVNS. CDR3 in amino acids: CASSAFLRVCVLVYF. The CDR3 bases are TGTGCCAGCAGTGCTTTCCTCAGGGTTTGTGTCCTCGTGTACTTC.

This clonotype came up many times. This chain joins TRBV6-5 and TRBJ1-1; D ambiguous. From germline, CDR1 is MNHEY and CDR2 SVGAGI. Trimming took 3 bases from V and 3 from J, leaving 14 bases between them. This CDR3 has 15 amino acids. CDR3 coding DNA: TGTGCCAGCAGTTATGGTTCTCCCGGGCACACTGAAGCTTTCTTT. Protein sequence: CASSYGSPGHTEAFF.

With regard to this clonotype: This may stem from a read error, because a much larger clone lies one nucleotide away. The CDR3 sequence: CAGSSTTGATDTQYF. CDR3 nucleotide sequence: TGTGCCGGCAGCTCCACCACCGGTGCTACAGATACGCAGTATTTT. This rearrangement joins TRBV7-2 to TRBJ2-3; no firm D call. Germline V CDR1 and CDR2: SGHTA, FQGNSA. The CDR3 length is 15 residues.

The chain links TRBV27 to TRBJ1-4; TRBD1 is a possible D gene (5 bases). CDR3 length equals 15 residues. Between the trimmed V and J ends, which lost 4 bases and 6 bases, there was a span of 15 bases. Germline values: CDR1 MNHEY, CDR2 SMNVEV (reference sequence). The CDR3 region has the DNA TGTGCCAGCAGTTCCCCGGCGAAAGGGGATGAAAAACTGTTTTTT. Protein product: CASSSPAKGDEKLFF.

On this clonotype itself: This sequence may be a read error, since a much larger clone differs from it by one base. The chain has TRBV11-2 and TRBJ1-1; 8 bases agree with TRBD1. Germline CDR1 SGHAT, CDR2 FQNNGV. The CDR3 has 14 residues. CDR3 nucleotide sequence: TGTGCCAGCAGCCGAGGACAGGGCACCTTTGAAGCTTCCTTT. Translated, it gives CASSRGQGTFEASF.

The table lists this clonotype with a few counts. The J gene is TRBJ1-1, the V gene TRBV5-4; TRBD1 matches at 7 bases. CDR1 SGHNT and CDR2 YYREEE come from the germline V gene (reference sequence). CDR3 size: 13 residues. V was pared by 5 bases and J by 6 bases, with 7 bases of the junction left unmatched. The CDR3 is CASRMTGLPEAFF. The DNA of the CDR3 is TGTGCCAGCAGAATGACAGGGCTCCCTGAAGCTTTCTTT.

This clonotype was counted at least ten times. This chain uses TRBV7-2 with TRBJ2-1, with D tentatively TRBD1 or TRBD2 (6 bases each). In germline, CDR1 is SGHTA, CDR2 FQGNSA. The CDR3 contains 16 residues. Between the trimmed V and J ends, which lost 2 bases and 6 bases, there was a span of 17 bases. CDR3 region: CASSLSSGGRGNEQFF. The CDR3 DNA reads TGTGCCAGCAGCTTATCTTCCGGGGGCCGGGGCAATGAGCAGTTCTTC.

This sequence joins TRBV19 and TRBJ2-7, with unresolved D. Between the trimmed V and J ends, which lost 7 bases and 2 bases, there was a span of 15 bases. The CDR3 is made up of 14 amino acids. Germline V CDR1 and CDR2: LNHDA, SQIVND (reference sequence). CDR3 residues: CASNQKWGTYEQYF. The CDR3 DNA sequence: TGTGCCAGTAACCAGAAGTGGGGAACCTACGAGCAGTACTTC. Using reference TRBV19 and TRBJ2-7 for the parts outside the CDR3, the full variable domain is DGGITQSPKYLFRKEGQNVTLSCEQNLNHDAMYWYRQDPGQGLRLIYYSQIVNDFQKGDIAEGYSVSREKKESFPLTVTSAQKNPTAFYLCASNQKWGTYEQYFGPGTRLTVT.

This sequence joins TRBV6-5 and TRBJ2-5; 9 bases match TRBD2. Germline CDR1 MNHEY, CDR2 SVGAGI. This CDR3 region has 15 residues. Trimming cost V 4 bases and J 4 bases; bases outside gene matches: 7. CDR3 coding DNA: TGTGCCAGCAGTTGCGGAGCGGGAGGATTAGAGACCCAGTACTTC. Translated: CASSCGAGGLETQYF.

This clonotype was observed a single time. Since a much larger clone is just one base distant, this may be a read error. The gene calls are TRBV28 and TRBJ2-7; D assignment may be TRBD1 or TRBD2 (5 bases each). The CDR3 consists of 14 residues. The germline gives CDR1 MDHEN, CDR2 SYDVKM. Trimming stripped 4 bases from V and 2 bases from J, with 12 bases between. The CDR3: CASSYRRLTYEQYF. The CDR3 DNA sequence: TGTGCCAGCAGTTACAGGAGGCTTACCTACGAGCAGTACTTC.

This clonotype has ten or more counts. The chain couples TRBV10-3 to TRBJ2-1; TRBD1 matches at 8 bases. The germline gives CDR1 ENHRY, CDR2 SYGVKD. V dropped 3 bases and J dropped 7; count of bases not matched to a gene: 8. CDR3 length: 15 residues. As DNA, the CDR3 is TGTGCCATCAGTGATCGAGGACAGGGAACTAATGAGCAGTTCTTC. Its translation: CAISDRGQGTNEQFF.

This chain links TRBV11-2 with TRBJ2-7; D is possibly TRBD1 or TRBD2 (5 bases each). The CDR3 spans 15 residues. Per the germline V gene, CDR1 is SGHAT and CDR2 is FQNNGV. V was shortened by 5 bases and J by 3 bases, with 17 bases between the two germline ends. CDR3 loop: CASSPGHGIGYEQYF. In DNA, the CDR3 is TGTGCCAGCAGCCCGGGGCACGGGATCGGCTACGAGCAGTACTTC.

This clonotype was counted ten times or more. This chain joins TRBV6-6 and TRBJ2-3; D uncertain. The germline V and J ends were trimmed by 11 bases and 4 bases, with 10 bases remaining between them. The CDR3 totals 11 residues. In germline, CDR1 is MNHNY, CDR2 SVGAGI (reference sequence). The CDR3 DNA reads TGTGCCGCGGAGAGTGCAGATACGCAGTATTTT. This gives the protein CAAESADTQYF.

On this clonotype: Given a much more abundant clone one base away, this may be a read error. The genes are TRBV7-9 and TRBJ2-7; 7 bases line up with TRBD2. This CDR3 has 14 residues. Germline lookup yields CDR1 SEHNR and CDR2 FQNEAQ (reference sequence). The CDR3 region is CARSLGSGRGEQYF. As DNA, the CDR3 is TGTGCCCGCAGCTTAGGTAGCGGGCGCGGCGAGCAGTACTTC.

V and J are TRBV3-1 and TRBJ2-7; 7 nucleotides agree with TRBD2. This CDR3 is 16 amino acids long. The germline gives CDR1 LGHDT, CDR2 YNNKEL (reference sequence). The J segment lost 3 bases and the V segment lost 1 base, leaving 9 bases of the junction unmatched. The CDR3 sequence is CASSQGSGGSYYEQYF. The CDR3 nucleotides are TGTGCCAGCAGCCAAGGTTCTGGCGGGAGTTACTACGAGCAGTACTTC.

The sample holds a few counts of this clonotype. The chain links TRBV6-5 to TRBJ2-2; D gene unclear. Per germline, CDR1 MNHEY and CDR2 SVGAGI. Trimming pared 2 bases from V and 7 bases from J, leaving 8 bases between. The CDR3 covers 13 residues. As DNA, the CDR3 is TGTGCCAGCAGTTACCAACAAGGCGGGGAGCTGTTTTTT. Its protein product is CASSYQQGGELFF.

The rearrangement links TRBV30 to TRBJ2-2; D gene unclear. Trimming pared 2 bases from V and 6 bases from J, leaving 16 bases between. Germline V gene lookup returns CDR1 GTSNPN and CDR2 SVGIG (reference sequence). CDR3 size: 15 residues. Here the CDR3 reads CAWSPLDGRAGELFF. Written as DNA, the CDR3 is TGTGCCTGGAGTCCCCTCGACGGGCGCGCCGGGGAGCTGTTTTTT.

This clonotype came up a few times. Here the CDR3 DNA reads TGTGCCAGCAGTTACGGGGGGGCCGACTACGAGCAGTACTTC. Its translation: CASSYGGADYEQYF. The chain is built from TRBV6-2 or TRBV6-3 and TRBJ2-7, with a tentative D call TRBD2 (7 bases). This CDR3 comprises 14 residues. Between the trimmed V and J ends, which lost 2 bases and 3 bases, there was a span of 11 bases. In germline, CDR1 is MNHEY, CDR2 SVGEGT.

This clonotype was observed many times. The rearrangement links TRBV5-1 to TRBJ1-1; no clear D. The V gene's germline CDR1 is SGHRS and CDR2 YFSETQ. The germline V and J ends were trimmed by 0 bases and 3 bases, with 6 bases remaining between them. The CDR3 totals 13 residues. The CDR3 DNA follows: TGCGCCAGCAGCTTGGAGTCCGACACTGAAGCTTTCTTT. Translated, it gives CASSLESDTEAFF. Variable domain in full (rest from reference TRBV5-1 and TRBJ1-1): KAGVTQTPRYLIKTRGQQVTLSCSPISGHRSVSWYQQTPGQGLQFLFEYFSETQRNKGNFPGRFSGRQFSNSRSEMNVSTLELGDSALYLCASSLESDTEAFFGQGTRLTVV.